One and the same sample provided the 15 T cell receptor beta chains below, sequenced in a study of T cells in women clearing cervical HPV infection. TCRdb's copy holds only in-frame clones and misses some; the assay was immunoSEQ multiplex PCR. The sample includes 20,000 to 30,000 clones. What was sequenced was blood buffy coat. The receptors were gathered from a woman aged 18-69 years with a cervical HPV16 infection that either progressed to CIN3+ or cleared (not recorded which).

With respect to this clone: The read is 3 residues too short to cover the CDR3 end, so that end is filled in from the germline J gene. The chain has TRBV20-1 and TRBJ2-1, with TRBD2 identical over 8 bases. CDR3 size: 18 residues. V shed 1 base, J shed 4 bases, and the junction held 15 bases outside the gene matches. Looked up from germline, CDR1 is DFQATT and CDR2 is SNEGSKA (reference sequence). The part of the CDR3 DNA that was read is TGCAGTGCTAGAGTGGAGGTCGGGGCTAGCGGGCAATACAATGAG. Its translation: CSARVEVGASGQYNE. The whole CDR3 sequence reads CSARVEVGASGQYNEQFF.

According to its frequency, this clone is medium-sized (0.01 to 0.1%). The read gets to within 3 residues of the CDR3 end, and the germline J gene fills in the rest. The chain joins TRBV30 to TRBJ2-7; 9 nucleotides line up with TRBD2. J was trimmed by 2 bases and V by 4 bases; bases with no gene match: 9. The CDR3 contains 15 residues. In germline, CDR1 is GTSNPN, CDR2 SVGIG (reference sequence). The CDR3 region is CAWNIGTSTAYEQYF. The CDR3 bases that were read are TGTGCCTGGAATATAGGGACTAGCACCGCCTACGAG.

Concerning this clone: The read ends 3 residues before the CDR3 terminus; that terminus is restored from the germline J gene. The chain employs TRBV20-1 and TRBJ2-3, with TRBD2 identical over 10 bases. Germline assignment: CDR1 DFQATT and CDR2 SNEGSKA (reference sequence). V was pared by 1 base and J by 5 bases, with 9 bases of the junction left unmatched. The CDR3 runs to 16 residues. The CDR3: CSARAPSGSRVDTQYF. CDR3 DNA, as far as it was read: TGCAGTGCTAGAGCGCCTAGCGGGAGTCGGGTAGATACG.

About this clone itself: The CDR3 end is not reached by the read, which stops 3 residues before it; the germline J gene fills it in. The chain joins TRBV18 to TRBJ1-2; D ambiguous. The V gene's germline CDR1 is KGHSH and CDR2 LQKENI. The length of the CDR3 is 15 residues. Trimming removed 3 bases at V and 0 bases at J, with 11 bases between. CDR3 sequence reads: CASSPAATSNYGYTF. Incomplete CDR3 DNA: TGTGCCAGCTCACCGGCGGCAACCTCTAACTATGGC.

The covered CDR3 bases are TGTGCCAGTAGTATTAGGGCTAGCGGGACCTACGAG. Residues: CASSIRASGTYE. From start to end, the CDR3 is CASSIRASGTYEQYF. The chain uses TRBV19 and TRBJ2-7; 9 bases align to TRBD2. The read halts 3 residues ahead of the CDR3 end, with the missing end drawn from the germline J gene. The CDR3 spans 15 residues. Looked up from germline, CDR1 is LNHDA and CDR2 is SQIVND (reference sequence). The ends lost 3 bases at V and 2 bases at J; junction bases unmatched: 5.

A word on this clone: The DNA ends 3 residues before the CDR3 does, and the rest of the CDR3 is filled in from the germline J gene. The rearrangement joins TRBV29-1 to TRBJ1-3; the D gene is possibly TRBD1 (5 bases). The CDR3 is made up of 13 amino acids. The ends were cut back, 4 bases at V and 0 bases at J, with 7 bases in the middle. Germline V gene lookup returns CDR1 SQVTM and CDR2 ANQGSEA. Here the CDR3 reads CSVVTGSGNTIYF. The DNA read from the CDR3 is TGCAGCGTTGTTACAGGCTCTGGAAACACC.

Details on this clone: Read coverage stops 3 residues before the CDR3 terminus; the germline J gene supplies the remainder. This chain joins TRBV2 and TRBJ1-6, with 10 bases identical to TRBD1. The CDR3 runs 13 residues. The germline V gene encodes CDR1 SNHLY and CDR2 FYNNEI. With V trimmed by 6 bases and J by 10 bases, 3 bases remained unmatched. CDR3 residues: CASRDRGSSPLHF. The sequenced part of the CDR3 DNA is TGTGCCAGCAGGGACAGGGGGTCCTCACCC.

As for this clone: The sequence runs out 3 residues before the end of the CDR3; the remainder is reconstructed from the germline J gene. This chain joins TRBV6-1 and TRBJ1-2; no clear D gene. The CDR3 contains 16 residues. Germline CDR1 is MNHNS and CDR2 is SASEGT. This CDR3 reads CASSERTSTNPTSYTF. The DNA read from the CDR3 is TGTGCCAGCAGTGAAAGGACTAGTACAAATCCTACGAGC.

About this clone itself: The CDR3 is cut off 3 residues early in the read; its end comes from the germline J gene. The chain employs TRBV19 and TRBJ2-7; TRBD1 might be the D (6 bases). CDR1 is LNHDA, CDR2 SQIVND, per germline (reference sequence). The CDR3 totals 14 residues. The V gene lost 3 bases and the J gene lost 2 bases, with 11 bases spanning the gap. The CDR3 spells CASSMRRQAYEQYF. The part of the CDR3 DNA that was read is TGTGCCAGTAGTATGAGAAGACAGGCCTACGAG.

Details on this clone: The read ends 3 residues early relative to the CDR3; the germline J gene fills the gap. V usage is TRBV5-1 and J usage is TRBJ2-7; TRBD2 is a possible D gene (5 bases). The length of the CDR3 is 16 residues. The V gene's germline CDR1 is SGHRS and CDR2 YFSETQ. Trimming pared 4 bases from V and 0 bases from J, leaving 17 bases between. The CDR3 loop is CASSPGGWAYSYEQYF. CDR3 bases read: TGCGCCAGCAGCCCAGGAGGTTGGGCATACTCCTACGAG.

Comments on this clone: The read halts 3 residues ahead of the CDR3 end, with the missing end drawn from the germline J gene. The V call is TRBV7-6, the J call TRBJ1-1, with 7 bases lining up with TRBD1. Germline loops: CDR1 SGHVS, CDR2 FNYEAQ. J was trimmed by 4 bases and V by 5 bases; bases with no gene match: 10. The CDR3 consists of 15 residues. Partial CDR3 DNA: TGTGCCAGCAGCCACCCGACAGGGAAGCCCACTGAA. It yields the protein CASSHPTGKPTE. The CDR3 in full is CASSHPTGKPTEAFF.

Remarks on this clone: The sequence runs out 3 residues before the end of the CDR3; the remainder is reconstructed from the germline J gene. The chain recombines TRBV7-8 with TRBJ2-3; D remains ambiguous. This CDR3 spans 16 amino acids. Germline V gene lookup returns CDR1 SGHVS and CDR2 FQNEAQ. Trimming removed 2 bases from V and 2 bases from J, with 14 bases in between. The CDR3 spells CASSLMIDLHTDTQYF. The covered CDR3 bases are TGTGCCAGCAGCTTAATGATCGACTTACACACAGATACG.

In the case of this clone: The read ends 3 residues early relative to the CDR3; the germline J gene fills the gap. The chain joins TRBV10-1 to TRBJ1-1; 7 bases map to TRBD1. The germline CDR1 and CDR2 sequences are WNHNN and SYGVQD (reference sequence). The CDR3 consists of 13 residues. The junction had 6 bases not matched to a gene; V was cut back by 10 bases and J by 1 base. The part of the CDR3 DNA that was read is TGCGCCACCAGACAGGGAGAGAACACTGAA. The encoded protein is CATRQGENTE. The entire CDR3 reads CATRQGENTEAFF.

The CDR3 is CASSREGETQYF. The sequenced CDR3 bases are TGTGCCAGCTCCAGGGAAGGGGAGACG. The rearrangement links TRBV2 to TRBJ2-3, with D perhaps matching TRBD1 or TRBD2 (5 bases each). The sequence runs out 3 residues before the end of the CDR3; the remainder is reconstructed from the germline J gene. The V gene's germline CDR1 is SNHLY and CDR2 FYNNEI. The CDR3 has 12 residues.

Remarks on this clone: The read ends 3 residues early relative to the CDR3; the germline J gene fills the gap. The V call is TRBV7-6, the J call TRBJ1-2; possibly TRBD1 for D (5 bases). The CDR3 loop spans 14 amino acids. Looked up from germline, CDR1 is SGHVS and CDR2 is FNYEAQ. The CDR3 bases that were read are TGTGCCAGCAGCTTAGGGCGTAGGGGTAGGGGC. As protein: CASSLGRRGRG. The entire CDR3 protein reads CASSLGRRGRGYTF.